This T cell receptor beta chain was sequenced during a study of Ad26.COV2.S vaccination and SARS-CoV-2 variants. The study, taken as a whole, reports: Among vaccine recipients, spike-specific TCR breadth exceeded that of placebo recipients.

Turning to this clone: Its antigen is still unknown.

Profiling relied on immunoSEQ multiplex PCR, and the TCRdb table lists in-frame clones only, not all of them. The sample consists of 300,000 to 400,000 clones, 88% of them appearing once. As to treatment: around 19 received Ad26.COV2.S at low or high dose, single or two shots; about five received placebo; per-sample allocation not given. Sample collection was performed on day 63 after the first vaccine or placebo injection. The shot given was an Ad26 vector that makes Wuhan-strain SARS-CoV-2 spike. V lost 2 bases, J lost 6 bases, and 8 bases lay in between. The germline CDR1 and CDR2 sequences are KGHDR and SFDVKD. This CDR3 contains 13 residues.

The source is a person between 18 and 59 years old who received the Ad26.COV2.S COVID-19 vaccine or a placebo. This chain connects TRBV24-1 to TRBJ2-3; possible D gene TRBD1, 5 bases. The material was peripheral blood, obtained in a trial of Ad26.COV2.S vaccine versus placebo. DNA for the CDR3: TGTGCCACCAGTGATTCCTACAGGGATACGCAGTATTTT. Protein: CATSDSYRDTQYF.